This T cell receptor (beta chain) stems from a study of blood T cell repertoires in COVID-19. Study background: The United States, Italy and Spain were the sources of the acute and convalescent COVID-19 samples. PBMCs, B-cell-depleted T cells, or T cells were the source of the cDNA or gDNA that made up the material.

V was clipped by 6 bases and J by 9 bases, with 12 bases between them. The CDR3 contains 12 residues. The protocol was immunoSEQ multiplex PCR, while the TCRdb copy is restricted to in-frame clones and leaves out a portion. Of under 400,000 clones listed, around 91% are singletons. The V and J genes are TRBV12-3 or TRBV12-4 and TRBJ2-1; the D is unclear. The TCR sequence derives from a man between 18 and 35 years old with active or convalescent COVID-19. Input material: peripheral blood. The CDR3 reads CASSFLAPEQFF. In nucleotides, the CDR3 is TGTGCCAGCAGCTTCTTGGCCCCTGAGCAGTTCTTC.